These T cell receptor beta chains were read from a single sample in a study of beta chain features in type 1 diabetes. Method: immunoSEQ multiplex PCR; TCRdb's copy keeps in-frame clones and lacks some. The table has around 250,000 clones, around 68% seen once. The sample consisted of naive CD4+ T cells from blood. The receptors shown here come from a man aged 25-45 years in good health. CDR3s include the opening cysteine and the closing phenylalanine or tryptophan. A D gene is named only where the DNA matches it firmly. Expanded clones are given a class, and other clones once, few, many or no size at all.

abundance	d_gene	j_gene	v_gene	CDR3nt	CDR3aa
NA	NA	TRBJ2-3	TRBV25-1	TGTGCCAGCGGGACTCGGGCGGATACGCAGTATTTT	CASGTRADTQYF
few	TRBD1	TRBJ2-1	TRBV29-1	TGCAGCGTTGAAGTACAGGGGTTAAACAATGAGCAGTTCTTC	CSVEVQGLNNEQFF
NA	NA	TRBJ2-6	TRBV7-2	TGTGCCAGCATTAACCTGCTATTGTCCGGGGCCAACGTCCTGACTTTC	CASINLLLSGANVLTF
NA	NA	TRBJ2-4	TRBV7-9	TGTGCCAGCAGTTACTATCCGGGACCGGATATGGGCATTCAGTACTTC	CASSYYPGPDMGIQYF
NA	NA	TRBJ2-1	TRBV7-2	TGTGCCAGCAGCGGGACCCGAGAGCAGTTCTTC	CASSGTREQFF
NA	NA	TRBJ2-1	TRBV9	TGTGCCAGCAGCTTATCAGGGATCGGCAATGAGCAGTTCTTC	CASSLSGIGNEQFF
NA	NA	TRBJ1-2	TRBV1	TGCACCAGCAGCCCGAGGGCGGGGCTGAACTATGGCTACACCTTC	CTSSPRAGLNYGYTF
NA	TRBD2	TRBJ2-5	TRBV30	TGTGCCTGGAGTTCCGCTCCGACTAGCGGGGAGACCCAGTACTTC	CAWSSAPTSGETQYF
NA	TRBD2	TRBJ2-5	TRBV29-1	TGCAGCGTTGGGACTAGCGGGAGTGGAGAGACCCAGTACTTC	CSVGTSGSGETQYF
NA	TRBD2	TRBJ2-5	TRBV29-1	TGCAGCGTTGAAGCTCACCCGGGACTAGAATGGGAGACCCAGTACTTC	CSVEAHPGLEWETQYF
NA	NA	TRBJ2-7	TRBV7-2	TGTGCCAGCAGCCCTACCACCTACGAGCAGTACTTC	CASSPTTYEQYF
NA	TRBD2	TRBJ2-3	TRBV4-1	TGCGCCAGCAGCCAACTGGGTAGCGGGAGCACAGATACGCAGTATTTT	CASSQLGSGSTDTQYF
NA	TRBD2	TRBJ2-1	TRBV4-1	TGCGCCAGCAGCCAAACGGGCGGGACTAGCGGGAACAATGAGCAGTTCTTC	CASSQTGGTSGNNEQFF
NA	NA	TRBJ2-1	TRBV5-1	TGCGCCAGCAGCTTACTACCCTCATCAAATGAGCAGTTCTTC	CASSLLPSSNEQFF
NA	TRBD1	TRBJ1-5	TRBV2	TGTGCCAGCAGTGGGGGACAGAGCGGTCAGCCCCAGCATTTT	CASSGGQSGQPQHF
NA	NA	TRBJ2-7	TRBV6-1	TGTGCCAGCAGTGAACAAAACACCTACGAGCAGTACTTC	CASSEQNTYEQYF
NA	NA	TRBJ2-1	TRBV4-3	TGCGCCAGCAGCCAAGTTTACAGGGCCTCCTACAATGAGCAGTTCTTC	CASSQVYRASYNEQFF
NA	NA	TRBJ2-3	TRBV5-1	TGCGCCAGCAGCTTAGACCGCAGGGCAGATACGCAGTATTTT	CASSLDRRADTQYF
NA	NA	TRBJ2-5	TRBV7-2	TGTGCCAGCAGCTTTATGGCCCAAGAGACCCAGTACTTC	CASSFMAQETQYF
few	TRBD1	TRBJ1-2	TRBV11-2	TGTGCCAGCAGCCAGCTCAGGGGGAACGGCTATGGCTACACCTTC	CASSQLRGNGYGYTF
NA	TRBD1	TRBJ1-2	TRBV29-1	TGCAGCGTTGCGGCCCAGGGGGCTAGCTATGGCTACACCTTC	CSVAAQGASYGYTF
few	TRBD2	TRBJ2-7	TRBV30	TGTGCCTGGAGTGTAAGTAGCGGGAGCGCCTACGAGCAGTACTTC	CAWSVSSGSAYEQYF
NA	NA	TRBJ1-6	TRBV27	TGCCCACCCCCCGGGGAAGGATCACCCCTCCACTTT	CPPPGEGSPLHF
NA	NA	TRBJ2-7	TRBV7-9	TGTGCCAGCAGCCCTTTGGGTACCCGCTACGAGCAGTACTTC	CASSPLGTRYEQYF